The TCR beta chain described here comes from a study of blood T cell repertoires in COVID-19. Cohort allocation depended upon clinical history that participants reported. Recovery among Cohort 3 donors was established by two negative PCRs, clearance, or symptom resolution. Only in-frame clones appear in the TCRdb table, and some are missing; sequencing was by immunoSEQ multiplex PCR. The table includes fewer than 450,000 clones, more than 75% detected once. Sequencing used PBMCs or T cells enriched from blood (not recorded which). The receptor's source is a woman aged 18-29 years who had recovered from COVID-19.

CDR3 coding DNA: TGTGCCAGCAGCGTGGGACAGGGGCAAGGAACTGGAAACACCATATATTTT. Protein product: CASSVGQGQGTGNTIYF. J is TRBJ1-3 and V is TRBV9; 10 bases align to TRBD1. CDR3 length equals 17 residues. Per the germline V gene, CDR1 is SGDLS and CDR2 is YYNGEE. V was pared by 2 bases and J by 2 bases, with 7 bases of the junction left unmatched.